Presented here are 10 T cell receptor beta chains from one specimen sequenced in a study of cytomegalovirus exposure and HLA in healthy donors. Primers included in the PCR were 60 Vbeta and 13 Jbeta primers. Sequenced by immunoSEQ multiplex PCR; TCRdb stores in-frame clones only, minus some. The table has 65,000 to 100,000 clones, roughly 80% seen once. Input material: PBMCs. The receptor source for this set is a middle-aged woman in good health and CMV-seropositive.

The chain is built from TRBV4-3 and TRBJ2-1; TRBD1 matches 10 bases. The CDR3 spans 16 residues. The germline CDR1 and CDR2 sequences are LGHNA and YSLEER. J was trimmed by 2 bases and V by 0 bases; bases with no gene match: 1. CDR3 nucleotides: TGCGCCAGCAGCCAAGACGGACAGGGGGCCTACAATGAGCAGTTCTTC. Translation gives CASSQDGQGAYNEQFF.

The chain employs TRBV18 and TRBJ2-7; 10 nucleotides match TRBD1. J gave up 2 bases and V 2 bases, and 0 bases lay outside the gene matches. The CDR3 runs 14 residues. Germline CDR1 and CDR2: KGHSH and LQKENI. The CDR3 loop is CASSPGTGAYEQYF. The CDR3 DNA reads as TGTGCCAGCTCACCAGGGACAGGGGCCTACGAGCAGTACTTC.

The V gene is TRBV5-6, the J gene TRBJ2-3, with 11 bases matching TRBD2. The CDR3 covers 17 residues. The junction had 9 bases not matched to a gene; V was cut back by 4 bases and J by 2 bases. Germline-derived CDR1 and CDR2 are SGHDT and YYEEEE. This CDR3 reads CASSPPGTSGTTDTQYF. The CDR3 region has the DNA TGTGCCAGCAGCCCCCCCGGGACTAGCGGAACCACAGATACGCAGTATTTT.

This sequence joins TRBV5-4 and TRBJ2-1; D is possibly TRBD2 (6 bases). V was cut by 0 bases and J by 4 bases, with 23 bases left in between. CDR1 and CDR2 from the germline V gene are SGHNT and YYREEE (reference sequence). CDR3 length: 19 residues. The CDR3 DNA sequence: TGTGCCAGCAGCTTGGCCCTAAGACTAGTAGCCGGTAATTACAATGAGCAGTTCTTC. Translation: CASSLALRLVAGNYNEQFF.

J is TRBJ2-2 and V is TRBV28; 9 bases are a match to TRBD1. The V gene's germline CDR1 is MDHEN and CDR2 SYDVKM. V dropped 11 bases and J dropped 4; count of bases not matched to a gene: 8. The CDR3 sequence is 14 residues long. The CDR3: CAGKQGAGTGELFF. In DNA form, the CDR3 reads TGTGCCGGAAAACAGGGGGCAGGCACCGGGGAGCTGTTTTTT.

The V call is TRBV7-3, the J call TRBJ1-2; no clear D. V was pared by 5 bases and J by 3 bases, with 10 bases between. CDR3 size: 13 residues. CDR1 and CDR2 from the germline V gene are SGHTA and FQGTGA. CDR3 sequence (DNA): TGTGCCAGCAGCCCTCAACGGGACTATGGCTACACCTTC. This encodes CASSPQRDYGYTF. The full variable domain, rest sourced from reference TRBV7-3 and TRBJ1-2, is GAGVSQTPSNKVTEKGKYVELRCDPISGHTALYWYRQSLGQGPEFLIYFQGTGAADDSGLPNDRFFAVRPEGSVSTLKIQRTERGDSAVYLCASSPQRDYGYTFGSGTRLTVV.

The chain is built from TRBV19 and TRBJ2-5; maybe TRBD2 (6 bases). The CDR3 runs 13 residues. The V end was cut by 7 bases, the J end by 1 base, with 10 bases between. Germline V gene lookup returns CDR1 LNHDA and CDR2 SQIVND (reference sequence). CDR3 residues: CASNGAGQETQYF. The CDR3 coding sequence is TGTGCCAGTAACGGAGCGGGCCAAGAGACCCAGTACTTC.

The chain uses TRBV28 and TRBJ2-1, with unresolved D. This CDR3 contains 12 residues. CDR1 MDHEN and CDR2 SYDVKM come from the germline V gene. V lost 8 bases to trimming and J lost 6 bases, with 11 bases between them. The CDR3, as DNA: TGTGCCAGCTCGGGTCGGATCAATGAGCAGTTCTTC. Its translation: CASSGRINEQFF.

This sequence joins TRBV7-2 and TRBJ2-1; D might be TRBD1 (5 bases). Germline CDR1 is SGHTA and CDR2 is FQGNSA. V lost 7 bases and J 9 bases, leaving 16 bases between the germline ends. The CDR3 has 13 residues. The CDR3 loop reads CASTRAGYGEQFF. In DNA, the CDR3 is TGTGCCAGCACCCGGGCAGGGTATGGTGAGCAGTTCTTC.

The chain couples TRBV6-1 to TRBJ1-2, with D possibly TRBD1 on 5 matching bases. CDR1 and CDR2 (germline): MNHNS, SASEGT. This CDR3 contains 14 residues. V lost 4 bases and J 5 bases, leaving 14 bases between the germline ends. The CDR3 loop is CASSVGTGKYGYTF. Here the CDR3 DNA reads TGTGCCAGCAGTGTAGGGACTGGGAAATATGGCTACACCTTC.